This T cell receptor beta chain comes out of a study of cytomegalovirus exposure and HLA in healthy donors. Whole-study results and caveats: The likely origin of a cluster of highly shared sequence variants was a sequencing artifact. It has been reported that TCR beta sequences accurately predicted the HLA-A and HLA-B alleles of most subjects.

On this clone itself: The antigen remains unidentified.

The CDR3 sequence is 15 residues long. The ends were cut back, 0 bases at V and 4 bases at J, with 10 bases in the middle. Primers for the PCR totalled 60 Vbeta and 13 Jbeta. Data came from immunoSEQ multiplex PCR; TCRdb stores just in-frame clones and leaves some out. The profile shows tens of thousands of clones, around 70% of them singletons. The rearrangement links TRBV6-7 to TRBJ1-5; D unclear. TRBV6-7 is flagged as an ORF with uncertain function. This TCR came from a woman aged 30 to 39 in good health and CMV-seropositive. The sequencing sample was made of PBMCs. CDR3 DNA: TGTGCCAGCAGTTACTCGATTGGGGAGAATCAGCCCCAGCATTTT. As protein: CASSYSIGENQPQHF.